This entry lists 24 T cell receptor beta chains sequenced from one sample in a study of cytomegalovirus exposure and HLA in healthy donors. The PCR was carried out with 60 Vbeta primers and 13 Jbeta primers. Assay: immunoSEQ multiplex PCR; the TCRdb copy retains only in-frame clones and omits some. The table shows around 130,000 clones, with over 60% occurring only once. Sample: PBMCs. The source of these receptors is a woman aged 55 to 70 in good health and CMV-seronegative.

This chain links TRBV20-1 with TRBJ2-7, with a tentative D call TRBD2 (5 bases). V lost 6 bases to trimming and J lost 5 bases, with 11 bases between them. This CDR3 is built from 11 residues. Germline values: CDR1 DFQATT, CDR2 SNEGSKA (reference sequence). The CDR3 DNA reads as TGCAGTGCCGCCGGGGAGAACGAGCAGTACTTC. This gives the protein CSAAGENEQYF.

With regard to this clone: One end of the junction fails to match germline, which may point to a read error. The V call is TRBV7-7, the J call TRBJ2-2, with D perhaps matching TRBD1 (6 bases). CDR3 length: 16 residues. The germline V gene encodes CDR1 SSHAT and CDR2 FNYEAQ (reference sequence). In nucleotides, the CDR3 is TGTGCTAGCAGCTTAGGCAGGGGAAGGGACACCGGGGAGCTGTTTTTT. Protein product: CASSLGRGRDTGELFF. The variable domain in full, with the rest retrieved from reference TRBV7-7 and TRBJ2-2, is GAGVSQSPRYKVTKRGQDVTLRCDPISSHATLYWYQQALGQGPEFLTYFNYEAQPDKSGLPSDRFSAERPEGSISTLTIQRTEQRDSAMYRCASSLGRGRDTGELFFGEGSRLTVL.

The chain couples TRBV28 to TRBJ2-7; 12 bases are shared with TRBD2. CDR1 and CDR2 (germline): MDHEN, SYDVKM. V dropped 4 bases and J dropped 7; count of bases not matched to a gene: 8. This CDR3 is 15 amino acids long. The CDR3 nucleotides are TGTGCCAGCAGTTCGGCTAGCGGGGGGGCGGCTGAGCAGTACTTC. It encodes CASSSASGGAAEQYF.

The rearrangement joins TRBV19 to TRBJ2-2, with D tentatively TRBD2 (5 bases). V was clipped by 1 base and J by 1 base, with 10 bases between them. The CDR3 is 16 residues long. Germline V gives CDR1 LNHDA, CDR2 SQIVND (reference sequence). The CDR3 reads CASSIGSSWNTGELFF. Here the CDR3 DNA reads TGTGCCAGTAGTATAGGATCTAGCTGGAACACCGGGGAGCTGTTTTTT.

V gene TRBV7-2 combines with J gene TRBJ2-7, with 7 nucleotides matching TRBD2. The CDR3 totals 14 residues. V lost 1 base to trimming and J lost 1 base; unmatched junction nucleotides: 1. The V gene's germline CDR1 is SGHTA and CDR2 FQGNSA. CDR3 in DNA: TGTGCCAGCAGCTTAGGGGGGGGATCCTACGAGCAGTACTTC. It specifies CASSLGGGSYEQYF.

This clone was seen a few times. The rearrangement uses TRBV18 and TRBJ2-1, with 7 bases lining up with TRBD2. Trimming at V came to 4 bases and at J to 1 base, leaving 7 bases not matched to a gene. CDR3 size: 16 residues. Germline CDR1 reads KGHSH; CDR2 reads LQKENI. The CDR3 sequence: CASSRTSEGSYNEQFF. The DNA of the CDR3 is TGTGCCAGCTCACGGACTAGTGAGGGGTCCTACAATGAGCAGTTCTTC.

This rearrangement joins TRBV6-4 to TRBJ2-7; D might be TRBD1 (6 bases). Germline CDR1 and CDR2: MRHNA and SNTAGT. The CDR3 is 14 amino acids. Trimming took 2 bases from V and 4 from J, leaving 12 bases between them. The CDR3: CASSDPRTDYEQYF. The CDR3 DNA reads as TGTGCCAGCAGTGACCCCCGGACAGATTACGAGCAGTACTTC.

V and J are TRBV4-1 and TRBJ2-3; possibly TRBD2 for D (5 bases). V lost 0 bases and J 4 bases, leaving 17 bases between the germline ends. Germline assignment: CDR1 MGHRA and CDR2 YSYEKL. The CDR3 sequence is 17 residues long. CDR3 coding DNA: TGCGCCAGCAGCCAAGAGGGCCAGCGGCTAAGCGCAGATACGCAGTATTTT. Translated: CASSQEGQRLSADTQYF.

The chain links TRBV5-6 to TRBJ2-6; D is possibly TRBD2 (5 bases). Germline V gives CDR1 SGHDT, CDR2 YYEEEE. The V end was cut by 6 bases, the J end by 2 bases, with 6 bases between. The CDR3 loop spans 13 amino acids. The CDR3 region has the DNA TGTGCCAGCACGCGGGCTGGGGCCAACGTCCTGACTTTC. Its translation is CASTRAGANVLTF.

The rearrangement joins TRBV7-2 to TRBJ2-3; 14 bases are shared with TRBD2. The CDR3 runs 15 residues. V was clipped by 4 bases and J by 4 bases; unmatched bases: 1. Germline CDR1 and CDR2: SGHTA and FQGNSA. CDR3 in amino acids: CASSWGLAGADTQYF. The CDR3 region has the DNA TGTGCCAGCAGCTGGGGACTAGCGGGAGCAGATACGCAGTATTTT.

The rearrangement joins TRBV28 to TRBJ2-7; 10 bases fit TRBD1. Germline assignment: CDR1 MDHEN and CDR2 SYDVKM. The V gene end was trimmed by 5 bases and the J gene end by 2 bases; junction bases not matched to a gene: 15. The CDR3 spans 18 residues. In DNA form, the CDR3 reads TGTGCCAGCAGTGAACCGGGACAGGGGAAATATTTAACCTACGAGCAGTACTTC. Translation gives CASSEPGQGKYLTYEQYF. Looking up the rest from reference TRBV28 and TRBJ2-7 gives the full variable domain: DVKVTQSSRYLVKRTGEKVFLECVQDMDHENMFWYRQDPGLGLRLIYFSYDVKMKEKGDIPEGYSVSREKKERFSLILESASTNQTSMYLCASSEPGQGKYLTYEQYFGPGTRLTVT.

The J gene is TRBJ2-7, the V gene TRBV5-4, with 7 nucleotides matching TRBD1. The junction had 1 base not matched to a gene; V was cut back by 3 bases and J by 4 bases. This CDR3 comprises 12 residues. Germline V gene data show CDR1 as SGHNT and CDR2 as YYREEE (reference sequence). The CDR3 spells CASSSDRYEQYF. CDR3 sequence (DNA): TGTGCCAGCAGCTCGGACAGGTACGAGCAGTACTTC.

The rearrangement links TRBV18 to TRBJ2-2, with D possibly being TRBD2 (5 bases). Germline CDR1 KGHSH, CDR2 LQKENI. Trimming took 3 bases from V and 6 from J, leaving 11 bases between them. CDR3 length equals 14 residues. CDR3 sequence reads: CASSPQAGPGELFF. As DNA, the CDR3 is TGTGCCAGCTCACCCCAGGCGGGCCCCGGGGAGCTGTTTTTT.

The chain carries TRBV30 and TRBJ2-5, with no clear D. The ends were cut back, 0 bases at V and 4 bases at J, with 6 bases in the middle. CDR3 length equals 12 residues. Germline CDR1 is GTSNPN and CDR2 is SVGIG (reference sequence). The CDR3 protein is CAWSVQPETQYF. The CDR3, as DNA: TGTGCCTGGAGTGTACAACCAGAGACCCAGTACTTC.

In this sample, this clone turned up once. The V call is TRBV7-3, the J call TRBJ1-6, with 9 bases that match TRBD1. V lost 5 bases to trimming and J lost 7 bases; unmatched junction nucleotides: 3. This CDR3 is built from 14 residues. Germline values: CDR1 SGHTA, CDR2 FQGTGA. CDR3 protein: CASSITGGNSPLHF. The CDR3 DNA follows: TGTGCCAGCAGCATCACAGGGGGCAATTCACCCCTCCACTTT.

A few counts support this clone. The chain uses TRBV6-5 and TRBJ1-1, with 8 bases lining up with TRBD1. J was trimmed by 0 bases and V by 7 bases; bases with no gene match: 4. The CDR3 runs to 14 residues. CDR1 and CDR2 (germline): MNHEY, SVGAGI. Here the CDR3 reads CASTPGQVNTEAFF. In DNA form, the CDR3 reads TGTGCCAGCACCCCGGGACAGGTGAACACTGAAGCTTTCTTT.

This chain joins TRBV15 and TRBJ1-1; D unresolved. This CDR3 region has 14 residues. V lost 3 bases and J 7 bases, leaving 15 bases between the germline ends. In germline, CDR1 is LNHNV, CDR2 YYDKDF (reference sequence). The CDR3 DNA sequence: TGTGCCACCAGCAGGATTGGAGGGTCTTATGAAGCTTTCTTT. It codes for CATSRIGGSYEAFF. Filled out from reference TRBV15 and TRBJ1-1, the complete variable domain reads DAMVIQNPRYQVTQFGKPVTLSCSQTLNHNVMYWYQQKSSQAPKLLFHYYDKDFNNEADTPDNFQSRRPNTSFCFLDIRSPGLGDTAMYLCATSRIGGSYEAFFGQGTRLTVV.

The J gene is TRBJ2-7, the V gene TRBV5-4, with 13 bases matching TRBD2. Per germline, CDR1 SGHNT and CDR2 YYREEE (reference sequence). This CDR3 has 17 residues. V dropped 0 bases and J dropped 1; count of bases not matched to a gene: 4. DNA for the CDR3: TGTGCCAGCAGCTTGGGACTAGCGGGAGGTACATCCTACGAGCAGTACTTC. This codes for CASSLGLAGGTSYEQYF.

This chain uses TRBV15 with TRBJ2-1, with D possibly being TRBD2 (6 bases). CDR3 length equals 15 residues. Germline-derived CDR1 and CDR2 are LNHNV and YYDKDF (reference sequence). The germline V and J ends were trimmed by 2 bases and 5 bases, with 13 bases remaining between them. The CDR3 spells CATSRLSGYNNEQFF. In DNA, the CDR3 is TGTGCCACCAGCAGACTTAGCGGTTACAACAATGAGCAGTTCTTC.

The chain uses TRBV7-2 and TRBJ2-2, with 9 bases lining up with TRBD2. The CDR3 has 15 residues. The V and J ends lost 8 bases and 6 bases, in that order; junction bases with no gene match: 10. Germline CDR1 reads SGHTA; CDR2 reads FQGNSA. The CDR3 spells CASLMRGGYPGELFF. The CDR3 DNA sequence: TGTGCCAGCCTAATGCGGGGGGGCTATCCCGGGGAGCTGTTTTTT.

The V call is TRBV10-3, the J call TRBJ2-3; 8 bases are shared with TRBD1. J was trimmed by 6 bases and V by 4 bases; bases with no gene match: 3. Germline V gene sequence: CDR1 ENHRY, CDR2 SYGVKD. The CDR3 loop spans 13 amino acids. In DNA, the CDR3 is TGTGCCATCAGTGGGACAGGGAAGGATACGCAGTATTTT. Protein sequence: CAISGTGKDTQYF.

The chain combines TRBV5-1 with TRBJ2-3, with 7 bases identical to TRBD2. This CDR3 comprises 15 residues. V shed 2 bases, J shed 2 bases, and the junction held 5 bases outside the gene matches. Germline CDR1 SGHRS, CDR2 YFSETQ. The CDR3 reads CASSFTGGFTDTQYF. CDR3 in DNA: TGCGCCAGCAGCTTCACGGGAGGTTTCACAGATACGCAGTATTTT.

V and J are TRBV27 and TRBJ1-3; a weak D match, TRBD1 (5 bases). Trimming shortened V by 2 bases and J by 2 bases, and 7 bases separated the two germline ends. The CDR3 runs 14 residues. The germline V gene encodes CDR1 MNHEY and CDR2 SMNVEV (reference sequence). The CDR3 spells CASSLGAAGNTIYF. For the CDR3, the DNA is TGTGCCAGCAGTTTAGGGGCAGCTGGAAACACCATATATTTT.

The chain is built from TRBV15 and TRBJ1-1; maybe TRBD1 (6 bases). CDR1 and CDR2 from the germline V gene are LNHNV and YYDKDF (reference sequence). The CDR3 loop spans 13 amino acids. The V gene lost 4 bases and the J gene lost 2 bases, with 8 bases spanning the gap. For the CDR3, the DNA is TGTGCCACCAGCACACAGGGTAACACTGAAGCTTTCTTT. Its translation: CATSTQGNTEAFF.